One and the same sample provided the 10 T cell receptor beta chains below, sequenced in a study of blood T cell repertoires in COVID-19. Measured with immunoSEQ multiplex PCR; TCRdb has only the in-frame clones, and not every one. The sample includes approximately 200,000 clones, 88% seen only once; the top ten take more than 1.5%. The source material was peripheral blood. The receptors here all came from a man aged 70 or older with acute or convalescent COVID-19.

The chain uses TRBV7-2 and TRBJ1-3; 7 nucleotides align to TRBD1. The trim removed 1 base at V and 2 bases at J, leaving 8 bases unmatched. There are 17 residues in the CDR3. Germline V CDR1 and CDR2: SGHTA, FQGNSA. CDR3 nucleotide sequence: TGTGCCAGCAGCTTAGGAGCCGGGACAGAAGCTGGAAACACCATATATTTT. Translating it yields CASSLGAGTEAGNTIYF.

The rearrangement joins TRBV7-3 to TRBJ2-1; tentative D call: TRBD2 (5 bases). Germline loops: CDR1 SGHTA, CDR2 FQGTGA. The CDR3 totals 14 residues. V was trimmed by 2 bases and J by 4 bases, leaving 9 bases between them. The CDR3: CASSLAPGYNEQFF. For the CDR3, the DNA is TGTGCCAGCAGCTTAGCCCCGGGGTACAATGAGCAGTTCTTC.

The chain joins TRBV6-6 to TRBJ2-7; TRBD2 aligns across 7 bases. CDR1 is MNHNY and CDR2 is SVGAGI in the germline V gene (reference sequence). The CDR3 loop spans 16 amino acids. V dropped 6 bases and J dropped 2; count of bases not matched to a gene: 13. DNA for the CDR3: TGTGCCAGCAGCCAACAGCGGGACTCCTTCACCTACGAGCAGTACTTC. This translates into CASSQQRDSFTYEQYF.

CDR3 in DNA: TGTGCCAGCAGCTTATCGCGGGTCTCCAACACTGAAGCTTTCTTT. Translated: CASSLSRVSNTEAFF. The chain carries TRBV11-1 and TRBJ1-1, with D hard to call. The CDR3 is made up of 15 amino acids. V lost 2 bases, J lost 2 bases, and 12 bases lay in between. CDR1 and CDR2 (germline): SGHAT, FQDESV (reference sequence).

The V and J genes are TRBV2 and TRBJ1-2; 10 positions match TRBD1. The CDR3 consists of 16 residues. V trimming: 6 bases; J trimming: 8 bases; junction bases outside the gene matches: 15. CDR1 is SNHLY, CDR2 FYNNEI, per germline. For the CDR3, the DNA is TGTGCCAGCAGCCCGACAGGGGGCCCGTTTGCGGAGGGCTACACCTTC. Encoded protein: CASSPTGGPFAEGYTF.

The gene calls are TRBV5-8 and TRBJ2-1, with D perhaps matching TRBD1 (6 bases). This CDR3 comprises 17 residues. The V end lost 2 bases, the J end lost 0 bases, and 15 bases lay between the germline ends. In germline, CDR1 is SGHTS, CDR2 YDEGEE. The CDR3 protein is CASSFGSDSRSYNEQFF. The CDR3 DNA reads TGTGCCAGCAGCTTCGGTTCGGACAGTCGCTCCTACAATGAGCAGTTCTTC.

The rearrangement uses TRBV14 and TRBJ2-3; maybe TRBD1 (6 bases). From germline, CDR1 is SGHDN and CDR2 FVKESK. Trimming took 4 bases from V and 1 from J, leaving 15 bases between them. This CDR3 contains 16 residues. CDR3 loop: CASSPITGLGTDTQYF. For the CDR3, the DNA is TGTGCCAGCAGCCCCATAACAGGGCTTGGCACAGATACGCAGTATTTT.

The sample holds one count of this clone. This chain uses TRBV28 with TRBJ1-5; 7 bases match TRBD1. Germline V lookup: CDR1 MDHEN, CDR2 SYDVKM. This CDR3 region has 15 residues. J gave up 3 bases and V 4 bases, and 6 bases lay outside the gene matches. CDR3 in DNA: TGTGCCAGCAGTTCGGGACAGACTACCAATCAGCCCCAGCATTTT. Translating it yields CASSSGQTTNQPQHF.

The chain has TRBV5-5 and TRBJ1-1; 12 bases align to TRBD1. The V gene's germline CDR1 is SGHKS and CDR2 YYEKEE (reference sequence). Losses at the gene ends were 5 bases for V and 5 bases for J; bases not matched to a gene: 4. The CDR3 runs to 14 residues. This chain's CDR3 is CASRGQGAITEAFF. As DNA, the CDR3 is TGTGCCAGCAGGGGACAGGGGGCGATAACTGAAGCTTTCTTT.

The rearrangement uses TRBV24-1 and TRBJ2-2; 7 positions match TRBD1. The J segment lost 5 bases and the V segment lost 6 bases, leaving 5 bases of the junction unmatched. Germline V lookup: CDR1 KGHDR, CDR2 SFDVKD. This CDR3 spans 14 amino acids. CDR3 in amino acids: CATSTGTATGELFF. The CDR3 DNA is TGTGCCACCAGTACCGGGACAGCAACCGGGGAGCTGTTTTTT.